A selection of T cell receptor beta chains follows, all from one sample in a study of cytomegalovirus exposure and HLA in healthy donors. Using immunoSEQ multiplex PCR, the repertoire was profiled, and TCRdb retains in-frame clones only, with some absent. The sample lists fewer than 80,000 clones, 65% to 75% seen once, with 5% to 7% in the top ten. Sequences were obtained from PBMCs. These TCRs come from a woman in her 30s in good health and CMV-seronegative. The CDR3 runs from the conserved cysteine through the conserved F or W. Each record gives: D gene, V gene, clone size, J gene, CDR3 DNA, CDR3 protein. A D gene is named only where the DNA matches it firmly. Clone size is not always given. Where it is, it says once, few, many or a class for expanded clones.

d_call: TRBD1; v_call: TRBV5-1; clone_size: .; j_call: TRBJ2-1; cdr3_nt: TGCGCCAGCAGCCTGACGACAGGGGTGGGCAATGAGCAGTTCTTC; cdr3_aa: CASSLTTGVGNEQFF
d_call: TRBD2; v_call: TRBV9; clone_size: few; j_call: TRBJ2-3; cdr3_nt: TGTGCCAGCAGCGTAGGGGACCTCGGGGGGGGGCAGTATTTT; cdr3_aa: CASSVGDLGGGQYF
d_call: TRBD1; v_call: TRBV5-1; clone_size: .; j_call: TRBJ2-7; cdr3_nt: TGCGCCAGCAGCTTGAGGGGGCCTACTTGGGAGCAGTACTTC; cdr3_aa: CASSLRGPTWEQYF
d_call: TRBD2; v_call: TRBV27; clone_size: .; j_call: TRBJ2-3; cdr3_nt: TGTGCCAGCAGTTCCTCGACTAGCGGAAACACAGATACGCAGTATTTT; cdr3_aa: CASSSSTSGNTDTQYF
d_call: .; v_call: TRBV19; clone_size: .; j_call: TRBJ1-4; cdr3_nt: TGTGCCAGTAGTTCTCCGGGGATGGATGAAAAACTGTTTTTT; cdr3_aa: CASSSPGMDEKLFF
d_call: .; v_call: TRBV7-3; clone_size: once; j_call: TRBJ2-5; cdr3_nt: TGTGCCAGCAGCCCCGGGGCGGGGGAGACCCAGTACTTC; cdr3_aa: CASSPGAGETQYF
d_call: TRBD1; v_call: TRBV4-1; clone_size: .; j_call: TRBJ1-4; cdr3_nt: TGCGCCAGCAGCCAAGAGGGCAGGGGGCTCTCGAATGAAAAACTGTTTTTT; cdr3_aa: CASSQEGRGLSNEKLFF
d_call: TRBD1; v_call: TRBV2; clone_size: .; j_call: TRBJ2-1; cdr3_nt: TGTGCCAGCAGCGGCGACAGGGGGCTATTAGCGGTCGTCTGTGAGCAGTTCTTC; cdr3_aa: CASSGDRGLLAVVCEQFF
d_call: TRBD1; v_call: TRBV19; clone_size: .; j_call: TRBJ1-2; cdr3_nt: TGTGCCAGTAGTATTTGGCCAGGGGGTAATGGCTACACCTTC; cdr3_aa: CASSIWPGGNGYTF
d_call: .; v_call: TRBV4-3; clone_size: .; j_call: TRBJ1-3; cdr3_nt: TGCGCCAGCAGCCAAGATCCGGGGTTCTCTGGAAACACCATATATTTT; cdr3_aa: CASSQDPGFSGNTIYF
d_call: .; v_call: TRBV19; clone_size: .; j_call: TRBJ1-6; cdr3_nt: TGTGCCAGTAGTATATTCAAGGGAGGTCGGCCCTCACCCCTCCACTTT; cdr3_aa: CASSIFKGGRPSPLHF
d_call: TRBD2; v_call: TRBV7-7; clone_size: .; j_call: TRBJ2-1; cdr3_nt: TGTGCTAGCAGGTCTAGCGGGAGTGATGAGCAGTTCTTC; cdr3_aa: CASRSSGSDEQFF
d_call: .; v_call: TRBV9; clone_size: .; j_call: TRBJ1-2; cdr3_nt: TGTGCCAGCAGCGTAGTCCCCGGGTTTGACTATGGCTACACCTTC; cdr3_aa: CASSVVPGFDYGYTF
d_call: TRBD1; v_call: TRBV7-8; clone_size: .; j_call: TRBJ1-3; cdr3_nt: TGTGCCAGCAGCTTAGAGGGGGCTTCGGGAAACACCATATATTTT; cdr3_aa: CASSLEGASGNTIYF
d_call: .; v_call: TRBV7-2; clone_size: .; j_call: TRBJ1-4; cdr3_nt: TGTGCCAGCAGCTTAGCGCGGAATAATGAAAAACTGTTTTTT; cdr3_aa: CASSLARNNEKLFF
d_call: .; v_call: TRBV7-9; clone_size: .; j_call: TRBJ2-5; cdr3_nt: TGTGCCAGCAGGGGACTGCCAAACCAAGAGACCCAGTACTTC; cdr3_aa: CASRGLPNQETQYF
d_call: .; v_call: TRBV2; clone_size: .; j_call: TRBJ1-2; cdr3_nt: TGTGCCAGCAGTGAAACATTGATGTTGAACTATGGCTACACCTTC; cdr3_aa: CASSETLMLNYGYTF
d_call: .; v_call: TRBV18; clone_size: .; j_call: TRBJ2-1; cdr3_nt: TGTGCCAGCTCACCACCTCAATCCCGGGATGAGCAGTTCTTC; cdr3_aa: CASSPPQSRDEQFF
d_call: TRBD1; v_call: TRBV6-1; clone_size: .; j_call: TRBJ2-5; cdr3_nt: TGTGCCAGCCTTTTAGAACAGGGGGCCCCAGAGACCCAGTACTTC; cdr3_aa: CASLLEQGAPETQYF
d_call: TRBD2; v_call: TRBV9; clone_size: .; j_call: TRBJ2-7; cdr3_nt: TGTGCCAGCAGCGTTTGGACTAGCGGGACGGGGGAAAGCTCCTACGAGCAGTACTTC; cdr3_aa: CASSVWTSGTGESSYEQYF
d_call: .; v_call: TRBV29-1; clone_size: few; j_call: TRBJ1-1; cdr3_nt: TGCAGCGCCGACAGAGGATGTGAAGCTTTCTTT; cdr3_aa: CSADRGCEAFF
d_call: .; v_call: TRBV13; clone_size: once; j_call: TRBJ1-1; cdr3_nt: TGTGCCAGCAGCCAGACCCTCCGGGGCACTGAAGCTTTCTTT; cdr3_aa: CASSQTLRGTEAFF
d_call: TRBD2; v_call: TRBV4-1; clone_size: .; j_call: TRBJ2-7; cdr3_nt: TGCGCCAGCAGCCACAGGACTAGCGGGACCAACGAGCAGTACTTC; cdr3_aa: CASSHRTSGTNEQYF
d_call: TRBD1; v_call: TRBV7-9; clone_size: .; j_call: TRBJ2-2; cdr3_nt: TGTGCCAGCAGCATAGGACAGGGACTCACCGGGGAGCTGTTTTTT; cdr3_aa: CASSIGQGLTGELFF
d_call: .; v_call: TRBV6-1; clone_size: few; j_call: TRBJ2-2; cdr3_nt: TGTGCCAGCAGCTCGTGGGGCTACACCGGGGAGCTGTTTTTT; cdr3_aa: CASSSWGYTGELFF
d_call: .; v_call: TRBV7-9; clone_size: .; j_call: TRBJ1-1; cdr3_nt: TGTGCCAGCAGCTTCTTGGCTACTGAAGCTTTCTTT; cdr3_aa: CASSFLATEAFF
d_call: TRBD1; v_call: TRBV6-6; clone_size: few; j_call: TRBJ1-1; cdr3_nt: TGTGCCAGCAGTTACCCTAAGGACAGGGCGGACACTGAAGCTTTCTTT; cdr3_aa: CASSYPKDRADTEAFF
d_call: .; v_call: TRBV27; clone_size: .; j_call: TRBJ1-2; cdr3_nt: TGTGCCAGCAGTCAGGCGGGAGGGGCATGGACCTATGGCTACACCTTC; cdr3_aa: CASSQAGGAWTYGYTF
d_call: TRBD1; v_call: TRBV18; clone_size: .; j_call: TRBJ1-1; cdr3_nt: TGTGCCAGCTCATCTGCAGGGGGTGTTATCGTGCGCACTGAAGCTTTCTTT; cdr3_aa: CASSSAGGVIVRTEAFF
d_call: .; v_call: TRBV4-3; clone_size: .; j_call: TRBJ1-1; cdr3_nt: TGCGCCAGCAGCTCAGCGGTGAACACTGAAGCTTTCTTT; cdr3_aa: CASSSAVNTEAFF
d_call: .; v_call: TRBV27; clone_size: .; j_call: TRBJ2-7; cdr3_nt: TGTGCCAGCAGTGCAGGGCCCGGCTACGAGCAGTACTTC; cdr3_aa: CASSAGPGYEQYF
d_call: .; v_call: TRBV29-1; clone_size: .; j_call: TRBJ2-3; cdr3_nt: TGCAGCGTTGGTCCGTCTAGCACAGATACGCAGTATTTT; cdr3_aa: CSVGPSSTDTQYF
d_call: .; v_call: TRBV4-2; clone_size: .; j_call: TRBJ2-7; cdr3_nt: TGTGCCAGCAGCCAAGAGGGTTCGCGGTACGAGCAGTACTTC; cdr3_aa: CASSQEGSRYEQYF
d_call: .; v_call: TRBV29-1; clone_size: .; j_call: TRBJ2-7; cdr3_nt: TGCAGCGGCCTAAAGGACAGATCGGGCGAGCAGTACTTC; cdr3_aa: CSGLKDRSGEQYF
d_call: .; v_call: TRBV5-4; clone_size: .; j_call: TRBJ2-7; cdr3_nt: TGTGCCAGCAGCTTGGGTGGCCAGGGCTTGAGCGAGCAGTACTTC; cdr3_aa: CASSLGGQGLSEQYF
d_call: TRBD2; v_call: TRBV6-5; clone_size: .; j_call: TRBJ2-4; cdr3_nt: TGTGCCAGCAGTAGAAGGACTAGCGGGAGAAACATTCAGTACTTC; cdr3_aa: CASSRRTSGRNIQYF
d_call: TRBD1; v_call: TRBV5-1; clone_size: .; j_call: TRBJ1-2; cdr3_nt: TGCGCCAGCAGCCTCGGACAGGGGATTAACTATGGCTACACCTTC; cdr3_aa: CASSLGQGINYGYTF
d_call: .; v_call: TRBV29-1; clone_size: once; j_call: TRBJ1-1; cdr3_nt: TGCAGCGTTGAAAAGAGTTCTGAAGCTTTCTTT; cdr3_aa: CSVEKSSEAFF
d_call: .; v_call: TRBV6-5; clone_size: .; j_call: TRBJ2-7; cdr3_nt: TGTGCCAGCAGTTACGGGACACCCTCCTACGAGCAGTACTTC; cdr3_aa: CASSYGTPSYEQYF
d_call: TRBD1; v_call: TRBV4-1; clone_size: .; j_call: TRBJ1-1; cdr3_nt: TGCGCCAGCAGCCAACCTTCTCGGACAGGGGCGCGTCACACTGAAGCTTTCTTT; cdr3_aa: CASSQPSRTGARHTEAFF
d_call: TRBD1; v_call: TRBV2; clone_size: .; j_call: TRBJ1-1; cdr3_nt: TGTGCCAGCAGCCGGACAGGTACTGCTGAAGCTTTCTTT; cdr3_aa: CASSRTGTAEAFF
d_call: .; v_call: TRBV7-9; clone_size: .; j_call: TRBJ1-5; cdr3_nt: TGTGCCAGCAGCAACCCGGGAAAAAATCAGCCCCAGCATTTT; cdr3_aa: CASSNPGKNQPQHF
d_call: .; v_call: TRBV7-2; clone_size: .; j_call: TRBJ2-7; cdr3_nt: TGTGCCAGCAGCCGACCCGGGTTGTCCTACGAGCAGTACTTC; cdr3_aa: CASSRPGLSYEQYF
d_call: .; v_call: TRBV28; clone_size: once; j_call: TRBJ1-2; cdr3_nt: TGTGCCAGCAGACAGAATTCCCACTATGGCTACACCTTC; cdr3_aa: CASRQNSHYGYTF
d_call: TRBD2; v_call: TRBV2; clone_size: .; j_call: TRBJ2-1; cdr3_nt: TGTGCCAGCATAAAACTAGCGGGAGTTGGAAATGAGCAGTTCTTC; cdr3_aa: CASIKLAGVGNEQFF
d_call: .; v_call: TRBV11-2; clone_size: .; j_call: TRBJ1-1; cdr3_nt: TGTGCCAGCAGCTTAGCGTCCGGGGAGAACACTGAAGCTTTCTTT; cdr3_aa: CASSLASGENTEAFF
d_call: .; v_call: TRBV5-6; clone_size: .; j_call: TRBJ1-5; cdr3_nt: TGTGCCAGCAGCTTGGGAGGGAACAATCAGCCCCAGCATTTT; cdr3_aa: CASSLGGNNQPQHF